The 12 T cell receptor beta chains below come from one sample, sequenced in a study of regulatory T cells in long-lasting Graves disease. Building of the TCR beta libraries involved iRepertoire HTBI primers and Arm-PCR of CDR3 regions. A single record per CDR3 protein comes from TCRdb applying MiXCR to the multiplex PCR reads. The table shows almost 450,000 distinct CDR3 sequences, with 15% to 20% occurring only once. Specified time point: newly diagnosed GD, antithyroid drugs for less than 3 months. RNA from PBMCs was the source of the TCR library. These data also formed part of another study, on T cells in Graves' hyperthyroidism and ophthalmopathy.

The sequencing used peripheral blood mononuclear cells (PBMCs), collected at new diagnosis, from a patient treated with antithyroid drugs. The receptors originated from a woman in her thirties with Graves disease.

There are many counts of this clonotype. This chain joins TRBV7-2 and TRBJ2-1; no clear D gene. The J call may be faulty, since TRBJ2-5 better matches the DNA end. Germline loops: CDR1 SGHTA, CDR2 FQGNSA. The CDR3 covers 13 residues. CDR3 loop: CASSSDPRETQYF. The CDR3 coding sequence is TGTGCCAGCAGCTCGGACCCGCGGGAGACCCAGTACTTC.

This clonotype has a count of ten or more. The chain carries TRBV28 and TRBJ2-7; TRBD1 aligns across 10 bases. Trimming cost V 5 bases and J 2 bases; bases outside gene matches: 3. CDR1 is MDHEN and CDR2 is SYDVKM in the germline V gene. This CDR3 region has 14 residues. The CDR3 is CASSDRGRTYEQYF. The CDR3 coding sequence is TGTGCCAGCAGTGACAGGGGGCGAACCTACGAGCAGTACTTC.

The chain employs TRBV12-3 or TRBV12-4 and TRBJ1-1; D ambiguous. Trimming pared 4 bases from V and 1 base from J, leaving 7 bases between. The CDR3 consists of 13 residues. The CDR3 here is CASSSESNTEAFF. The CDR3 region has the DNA TGTGCCAGCAGTTCCGAGTCGAACACTGAAGCTTTCTTT.

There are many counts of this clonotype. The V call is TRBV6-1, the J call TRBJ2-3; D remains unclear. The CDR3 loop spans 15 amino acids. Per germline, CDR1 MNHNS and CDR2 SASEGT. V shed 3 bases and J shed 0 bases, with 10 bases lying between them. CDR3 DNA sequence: TGTGCCAGCAGTGACGGCGAATCTAGCACAGATACGCAGTATTTT. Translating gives CASSDGESSTDTQYF.

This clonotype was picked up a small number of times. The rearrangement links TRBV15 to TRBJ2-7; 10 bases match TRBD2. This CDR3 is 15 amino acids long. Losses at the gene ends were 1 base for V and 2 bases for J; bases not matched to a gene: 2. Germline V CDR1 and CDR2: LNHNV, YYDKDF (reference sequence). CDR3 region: CATSRAGTSAYEQYF. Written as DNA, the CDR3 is TGTGCCACCAGCAGAGCCGGGACTAGCGCCTACGAGCAGTACTTC.

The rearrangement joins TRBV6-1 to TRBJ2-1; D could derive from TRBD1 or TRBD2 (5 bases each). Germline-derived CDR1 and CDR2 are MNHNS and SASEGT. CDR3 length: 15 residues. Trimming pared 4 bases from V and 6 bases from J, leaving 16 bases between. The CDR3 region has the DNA TGTGCCAGCAGTGGAGGTATTGGGGGATTCAATGAGCAGTTCTTC. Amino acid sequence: CASSGGIGGFNEQFF.

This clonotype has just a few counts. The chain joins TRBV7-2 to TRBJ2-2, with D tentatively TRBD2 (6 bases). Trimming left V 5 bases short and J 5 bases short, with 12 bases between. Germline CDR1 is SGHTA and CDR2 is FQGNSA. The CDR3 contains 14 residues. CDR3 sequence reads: CASSPRAGTGELFF. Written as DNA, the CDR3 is TGTGCCAGCAGCCCCCGAGCGGGTACCGGGGAGCTGTTTTTT.

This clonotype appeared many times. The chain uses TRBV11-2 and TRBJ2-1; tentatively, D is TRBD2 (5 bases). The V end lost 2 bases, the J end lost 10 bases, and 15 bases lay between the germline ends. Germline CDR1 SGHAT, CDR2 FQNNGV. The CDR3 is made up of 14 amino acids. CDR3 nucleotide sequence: TGTGCCAGCAGCTTACGGGCCGCTAGCCCAGAGCAGTTCTTC. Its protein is CASSLRAASPEQFF.

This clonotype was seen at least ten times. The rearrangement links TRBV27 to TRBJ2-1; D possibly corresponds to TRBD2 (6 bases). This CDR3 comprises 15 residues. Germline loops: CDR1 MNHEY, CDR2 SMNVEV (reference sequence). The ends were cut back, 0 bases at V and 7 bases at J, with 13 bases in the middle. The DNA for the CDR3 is TGTGCCAGCAGTTTATCCGGGGGAGTGGGGAATGAGCAGTTCTTC. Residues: CASSLSGGVGNEQFF.

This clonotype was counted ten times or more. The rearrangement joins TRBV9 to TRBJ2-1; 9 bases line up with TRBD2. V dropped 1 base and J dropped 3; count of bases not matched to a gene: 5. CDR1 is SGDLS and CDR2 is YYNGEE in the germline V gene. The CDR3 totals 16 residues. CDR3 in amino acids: CASSVSSGRYYNEQFF. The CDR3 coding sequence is TGTGCCAGCAGCGTATCGAGCGGGAGGTACTACAATGAGCAGTTCTTC.

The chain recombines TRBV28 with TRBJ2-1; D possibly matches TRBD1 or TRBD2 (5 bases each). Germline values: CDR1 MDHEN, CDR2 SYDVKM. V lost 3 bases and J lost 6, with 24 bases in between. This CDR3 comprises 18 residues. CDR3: CASSFRSGTGIASNEQFF. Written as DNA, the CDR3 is TGTGCCAGCAGTTTCCGGTCCGGGACCGGGATTGCGTCCAATGAGCAGTTCTTC.

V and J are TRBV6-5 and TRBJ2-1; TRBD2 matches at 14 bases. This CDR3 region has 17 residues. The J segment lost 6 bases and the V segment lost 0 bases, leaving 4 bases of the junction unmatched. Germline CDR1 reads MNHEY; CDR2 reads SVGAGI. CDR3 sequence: CASSYSGTSGRINEQFF. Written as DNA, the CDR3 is TGTGCCAGCAGTTACTCCGGGACTAGCGGGAGAATCAATGAGCAGTTCTTC.